Below are 27 T cell receptor beta chains sequenced from a single sample in a study of blood T cell repertoires in COVID-19. The method was immunoSEQ multiplex PCR; TCRdb's version includes in-frame clones alone and lacks a portion of them. The data hold about 200,000 clones, with around 92% observed a single time. Material: PBMCs or T cells enriched from blood (not recorded which). These receptors all stem from a woman younger than 35 who had recovered from COVID-19.

The V call is TRBV2, the J call TRBJ2-2, with D possibly matching TRBD2 (6 bases). The V and J ends lost 3 bases and 1 base respectively, with 9 bases between them. The CDR3 consists of 15 residues. Germline V gives CDR1 SNHLY, CDR2 FYNNEI. CDR3 nucleotide sequence: TGTGCCAGCAGTGAGCAAGCGGGGAACACCGGGGAGCTGTTTTTT. It encodes CASSEQAGNTGELFF.

The CDR3 sequence: CASSQSSGDRKTQYF. The CDR3 DNA is TGCGCCAGCAGCCAATCTAGCGGGGACAGAAAGACCCAGTACTTC. The genes are TRBV4-1 and TRBJ2-5; 9 bases agree with TRBD2. Germline values: CDR1 MGHRA, CDR2 YSYEKL. The ends lost 2 bases at V and 6 bases at J; junction bases unmatched: 7. This CDR3 has 15 residues.

The chain employs TRBV19 and TRBJ1-6; possibly TRBD1 for D (5 bases). The germline CDR1 and CDR2 sequences are LNHDA and SQIVND (reference sequence). This CDR3 region has 13 residues. V lost 5 bases, J lost 10 bases, and 12 bases lay in between. The CDR3 sequence is CASSRQGSSPLHF. The DNA of the CDR3 is TGTGCCAGTAGTCGGCAGGGTAGCTCACCCCTCCACTTT.

This chain joins TRBV13 and TRBJ1-2, with 8 bases matching TRBD1. The germline V gene encodes CDR1 PRHDT and CDR2 FYEKMQ (reference sequence). V gave up 5 bases and J gave up 6 bases; unmatched junction bases: 11. The CDR3 spans 15 residues. The CDR3 protein is CASSVIQGAGDGYTF. CDR3 coding DNA: TGTGCCAGCAGCGTTATTCAGGGGGCGGGAGATGGCTACACCTTC.

The chain combines TRBV11-1 with TRBJ1-1; TRBD1 is a possible D gene (6 bases). The CDR3 length is 15 residues. Trimming left V 5 bases short and J 5 bases short, with 18 bases between. CDR1 SGHAT and CDR2 FQDESV come from the germline V gene (reference sequence). The CDR3 here is CASSALGGRGTEAFF. The CDR3 DNA follows: TGTGCCAGCAGCGCGCTGGGGGGGCGAGGGACTGAAGCTTTCTTT. The variable domain in full, completed from reference TRBV11-1 and TRBJ1-1, reads EAEVAQSPRYKITEKSQAVAFWCDPISGHATLYWYRQILGQGPELLVQFQDESVVDDSQLPKDRFSAERLKGVDSTLKIQPAELGDSAMYLCASSALGGRGTEAFFGQGTRLTVV.

The chain couples TRBV12-3 or TRBV12-4 to TRBJ2-7; 11 bases align to TRBD2. Unmatched junction bases numbered 0, after V lost 6 bases and J lost 2 bases. The CDR3 spans 13 residues. The CDR3 DNA is TGTGCCAGCAGGACTAGCGGGGCCTACGAGCAGTACTTC. Protein: CASRTSGAYEQYF.

This clone was detected once. The J gene is TRBJ2-1, the V gene TRBV27; D remains ambiguous. Deletions cut 5 bases from V and 4 bases from J, with 9 bases between. Germline values: CDR1 MNHEY, CDR2 SMNVEV (reference sequence). The CDR3 covers 13 residues. The CDR3, as DNA: TGTGCCAGCAGTCCATCGCGGTACAATGAGCAGTTCTTC. It yields the protein CASSPSRYNEQFF.

CDR3 bases: TGTGCCAGCAGCTGGCTTAGCGGGGGCTACAATGAGCAGTTCTTC. This gives the protein CASSWLSGGYNEQFF. This chain joins TRBV13 and TRBJ2-1; 9 bases match TRBD2. The junction had 4 bases not matched to a gene; V was cut back by 4 bases and J by 3 bases. CDR3 length: 15 amino acids. CDR1 is PRHDT, CDR2 FYEKMQ, per germline (reference sequence). The whole variable domain, remainder taken from reference TRBV13 and TRBJ2-1, is AAGVIQSPRHLIKEKRETATLKCYPIPRHDTVYWYQQGPGQDPQFLISFYEKMQSDKGSIPDRFSAQQFSDYHSELNMSSLELGDSALYFCASSWLSGGYNEQFFGPGTRLTVL.

There are a few counts of this clone. This chain connects TRBV7-9 to TRBJ2-2; 8 bases map to TRBD1. Germline V gives CDR1 SEHNR, CDR2 FQNEAQ (reference sequence). V was clipped by 3 bases and J by 6 bases; unmatched bases: 6. The length of the CDR3 is 15 residues. CDR3 in amino acids: CASSFGTGSAGELFF. DNA for the CDR3: TGTGCCAGCAGCTTCGGGACAGGATCCGCCGGGGAGCTGTTTTTT.

The chain joins TRBV7-6 to TRBJ2-2; D possibly corresponds to TRBD2 (5 bases). CDR1 is SGHVS and CDR2 is FNYEAQ in the germline V gene. This CDR3 region has 16 residues. V gave up 4 bases and J gave up 1 base, with 13 bases separating them. CDR3 DNA sequence: TGTGCCAGCAGCTCAGAGTCGGGGAGGAACACCGGGGAGCTGTTTTTT. It translates to CASSSESGRNTGELFF.

This chain joins TRBV5-1 and TRBJ1-1, with TRBD1 matching 8 bases. This CDR3 region has 16 residues. The V gene end was trimmed by 0 bases and the J gene end by 5 bases; junction bases not matched to a gene: 9. CDR1 SGHRS and CDR2 YFSETQ come from the germline V gene. CDR3 protein: CASSLEGPRGRTEAFF. The DNA for the CDR3 is TGCGCCAGCAGCTTGGAGGGGCCCAGGGGGCGGACTGAAGCTTTCTTT.

The chain joins TRBV4-1 to TRBJ1-2; D perhaps matches TRBD1 (6 bases). The CDR3 runs 15 residues. V was cut by 0 bases and J by 8 bases, with 16 bases left in between. Germline-derived CDR1 and CDR2 are MGHRA and YSYEKL. The CDR3: CASSQEAPGDRGYTF. CDR3 DNA sequence: TGCGCCAGCAGCCAAGAAGCACCAGGGGATCGGGGCTACACCTTC.

The gene calls are TRBV19 and TRBJ2-7; the match to TRBD2 covers 11 bases. This CDR3 comprises 15 residues. Germline V gives CDR1 LNHDA, CDR2 SQIVND (reference sequence). With V trimmed by 5 bases and J by 2 bases, 5 bases remained unmatched. The CDR3 protein is CASSPGTSGTYEQYF. CDR3 in DNA: TGTGCCAGTAGTCCTGGGACTAGCGGAACCTACGAGCAGTACTTC.

This clone was observed once. The V call is TRBV11-2, the J call TRBJ2-3; D perhaps matches TRBD1 (5 bases). Between the trimmed V and J ends, which lost 5 bases and 6 bases, there was a span of 15 bases. Germline V gene sequence: CDR1 SGHAT, CDR2 FQNNGV. The CDR3 has 14 residues. Here the CDR3 DNA reads TGTGCCAGCAGCCAAGGAAGGGGTACGGATACGCAGTATTTT. It encodes CASSQGRGTDTQYF.

The rearrangement links TRBV6-6 to TRBJ2-5, with 7 positions matching TRBD2. With V trimmed by 7 bases and J by 5 bases, 10 bases remained unmatched. Per germline, CDR1 MNHNY and CDR2 SVGAGI (reference sequence). The CDR3 sequence is 14 residues long. The CDR3 DNA follows: TGTGCCAGCACCAACGGGGGAGGGGCGGAGACCCAGTACTTC. Translation gives CASTNGGGAETQYF.

CDR3 in amino acids: CASSLTGNEQFF. CDR3 coding DNA: TGTGCCAGCAGCTTGACGGGAAATGAGCAGTTCTTC. V and J are TRBV5-4 and TRBJ2-1, with a weak D call TRBD2 (5 bases). V gave up 1 base and J gave up 7 bases, with 6 bases separating them. The germline V gene encodes CDR1 SGHNT and CDR2 YYREEE (reference sequence). CDR3 length: 12 residues.

A single count supports this clone. The CDR3 here is CASSLRQGHTIYF. Written as DNA, the CDR3 is TGCGCCAGCAGCTTGAGGCAGGGCCACACCATATATTTT. The genes are TRBV5-1 and TRBJ1-3; perhaps TRBD1 as D (5 bases). The V gene's germline CDR1 is SGHRS and CDR2 YFSETQ. CDR3 size: 13 residues. The V end was cut by 1 base, the J end by 8 bases, with 10 bases between. The full variable domain, rest sourced from reference TRBV5-1 and TRBJ1-3, is KAGVTQTPRYLIKTRGQQVTLSCSPISGHRSVSWYQQTPGQGLQFLFEYFSETQRNKGNFPGRFSGRQFSNSRSEMNVSTLELGDSALYLCASSLRQGHTIYFGEGSWLTVV.

In its sample, this clone was seen a few times. The rearrangement joins TRBV24-1 to TRBJ2-3; 8 positions agree with TRBD1. CDR3 size: 16 residues. V lost 3 bases and J lost 1; bases outside the gene matches: 5. The V gene's germline CDR1 is KGHDR and CDR2 SFDVKD. The CDR3 reads CATSDGQGDGTDTQYF. The CDR3 DNA sequence: TGTGCCACCAGTGATGGACAGGGTGATGGCACAGATACGCAGTATTTT.

This sequence joins TRBV6-6 and TRBJ2-2; TRBD2 aligns across 12 bases. Germline lookup yields CDR1 MNHNY and CDR2 SVGAGI (reference sequence). After removal of 5 bases from V and 5 bases from J, the junction contained 15 bases not matched to a gene. CDR3 length: 19 residues. DNA of the CDR3: TGTGCCAGCAGTCCGGGCGGTCCTAGCGGGGGGGCCGATACCGGGGAGCTGTTTTTT. This translates into CASSPGGPSGGADTGELFF.

The rearrangement joins TRBV27 to TRBJ2-7; D might be TRBD1 (6 bases). The CDR3 spans 14 residues. Trimming removed 0 bases at V and 7 bases at J, with 13 bases between. Germline V gene sequence: CDR1 MNHEY, CDR2 SMNVEV (reference sequence). The CDR3 spells CASSLSQGSNEQYF. CDR3 nucleotide sequence: TGTGCCAGCAGTTTATCACAGGGCTCCAATGAGCAGTACTTC.

The V and J genes are TRBV5-1 and TRBJ2-7; 11 nucleotides align to TRBD1. Germline V CDR1 and CDR2: SGHRS, YFSETQ. This CDR3 is built from 15 residues. The ends lost 3 bases at V and 0 bases at J; junction bases unmatched: 2. The DNA for the CDR3 is TGCGCCAGCAGCTGGGGGACAGGGGGCTCCTACGAGCAGTACTTC. Protein product: CASSWGTGGSYEQYF.

The chain is built from TRBV28 and TRBJ1-4; tentatively, D is TRBD1 (5 bases). V lost 5 bases, J lost 4 bases, and 11 bases lay in between. CDR3 length equals 14 residues. Looked up from germline, CDR1 is MDHEN and CDR2 is SYDVKM. The CDR3 sequence is CASSDDSFNEKLFF. In DNA, the CDR3 is TGTGCCAGCAGTGACGACAGTTTTAATGAAAAACTGTTTTTT. Together with reference TRBV28 and TRBJ1-4, the CDR3 gives the full variable domain: DVKVTQSSRYLVKRTGEKVFLECVQDMDHENMFWYRQDPGLGLRLIYFSYDVKMKEKGDIPEGYSVSREKKERFSLILESASTNQTSMYLCASSDDSFNEKLFFGSGTQLSVL.

There are a few counts of this clone. V gene TRBV2 combines with J gene TRBJ1-5; D is unresolved. Trimming stripped 8 bases from V and 2 bases from J, with 10 bases between. The CDR3 is 13 residues long. Germline assignment: CDR1 SNHLY and CDR2 FYNNEI. Written as DNA, the CDR3 is TGTGCCAGCGCCCCACTGGGCAATCAGCCCCAGCATTTT. Its translation: CASAPLGNQPQHF.

The rearrangement links TRBV28 to TRBJ1-2, with D hard to call. This CDR3 is 14 amino acids long. Germline V gene sequence: CDR1 MDHEN, CDR2 SYDVKM. V gave up 2 bases and J gave up 4 bases, with 11 bases separating them. The CDR3 bases are TGTGCCAGCAGTTTAAGAGACATTATCTATGGCTACACCTTC. This gives the protein CASSLRDIIYGYTF.

The chain combines TRBV6-5 with TRBJ1-1; D is unclear. Germline CDR1 reads MNHEY; CDR2 reads SVGAGI. V was pared by 8 bases and J by 1 base, with 11 bases between. There are 13 residues in the CDR3. CDR3 coding DNA: TGTGCCAGCTTCAAACGAGGGAACACTGAAGCTTTCTTT. Its protein is CASFKRGNTEAFF.

This sequence joins TRBV29-1 and TRBJ2-7, with 8 bases aligning to TRBD1. Germline lookup yields CDR1 SQVTM and CDR2 ANQGSEA. The trim removed 5 bases at V and 4 bases at J, leaving 4 bases unmatched. The CDR3 has 12 amino acids. CDR3 nucleotides: TGCAGCGTTTTAACAGGGGGTTACGAGCAGTACTTC. This translates into CSVLTGGYEQYF.

The chain couples TRBV5-5 to TRBJ2-1; the match to TRBD2 covers 14 bases. Germline CDR1 reads SGHKS; CDR2 reads YYEKEE (reference sequence). With V trimmed by 2 bases and J by 5 bases, 6 bases remained unmatched. This CDR3 is 17 amino acids long. CDR3 residues: CASSFFLGLAGDNEQFF. For the CDR3, the DNA is TGTGCCAGCAGCTTTTTTTTGGGACTAGCGGGGGACAATGAGCAGTTCTTC.